This TCR beta chain is drawn from a study of OX40 agonist ivuxolimab in advanced cancers. Study-wide results and limits: Some of the nonresponding patients also showed low levels of normalized T-cell clonal expansion. Relatively little clonal expansion, among the lowest observed, appeared in partial responders at 0.1-3.0 mg/kg. At 0.1 to 3.0 mg/kg, clonal expansion of CD4+ and CD8+ blood T cells had occurred by week 6.

CDR3 length: 15 residues. Germline CDR1 reads ENHRY; CDR2 reads SYGVKD. V gave up 0 bases and J gave up 7 bases; unmatched junction bases: 4. A remark on this clone: Antigen: not known.

Assay used: immunoSEQ multiplex PCR; TCRdb lists only in-frame clones, some missing. The sample comprises approximately 24,000 clones, over 70% of which are singletons, and 2% to 2.5% rests with the top ten. Sample: CD4+ or CD8+ T cells sorted from blood, taken in a trial of the OX40 agonist ivuxolimab. The clonotype was recovered from an adult with an advanced solid tumor such as melanoma, head and neck, liver or kidney cancer. This chain uses TRBV10-3 with TRBJ1-2, with 11 nucleotides matching TRBD1. The CDR3 nucleotides are TGTGCCATCAGTGAGTCGGGACAGGGGGTTAGTGGCTACACCTTC. This codes for CAISESGQGVSGYTF.